There are many counts of the clone carrying this TCR beta chain. This specimen belongs to a study of T cells after yellow fever vaccination. About the research overall: SMART-Seq v4 Ultra Low Input prepared libraries from low-cell fractions.

This CDR3 is 14 amino acids long. Germline CDR1 and CDR2: DFQATT and SNEGSKA (reference sequence). V lost 7 bases to trimming and J lost 1 base; unmatched junction nucleotides: 8. TCRdb ran MiXCR on the 5' RACE reads and lists one entry per CDR3 protein. The repertoire holds 300,000 to 350,000 distinct CDR3 sequences, with around 4.3% as singletons. The TCR sequence derives from a man in his late teens or twenties who received the YFV17D yellow fever vaccine. The rearrangement uses TRBV20-1 and TRBJ2-5; TRBD2 aligns across 8 bases. This specimen was PBMCs, taken 15 days after the yellow fever booster vaccination. The CDR3 DNA reads as TGCAGTGTATTCGGTAGCGGGGCCCAAGAGACCCAGTACTTC. Translation gives CSVFGSGAQETQYF.